This T cell receptor (beta chain) originates from a study of T-cell reconstitution after alpha-beta-depleted transplantation in children. Using unique molecular identifiers, the investigators prepared the TCRbeta library. One entry per CDR3 protein, called by TCRdb with MiXCR from the PCR reads. The sample includes over 550,000 distinct CDR3 sequences, under 12% of them seen just once. Trimming shortened V by 3 bases and J by 2 bases, and 11 bases separated the two germline ends. This CDR3 has 15 residues. The germline CDR1 and CDR2 sequences are KGHSH and LQKENI. This receptor was obtained from a human donor who donated a stem cell graft to a child with acute myeloid leukemia. V usage is TRBV18 and J usage is TRBJ1-5; TRBD1 is a possible D gene (5 bases). The sample in question was PBMCs from the stem cell graft donor, obtained from the stem cell graft. CDR3 residues: CASSPRRGGNQPQHF. The CDR3 nucleotides read TGTGCCAGCTCACCTCGAAGGGGCGGCAATCAGCCCCAGCATTTT. Combining the CDR3 with reference TRBV18 and TRBJ1-5 gives the whole variable domain NAGVMQNPRHLVRRRGQEARLRCSPMKGHSHVYWYRQLPEEGLKFMVYLQKENIIDESGMPKERFSAEFPKEGPSILRIQQVVRGDSAAYFCASSPRRGGNQPQHFGDGTRLSIL.